This T cell receptor (beta chain) was identified in a study of blood T cells in healthy people across ages. The V end lost 4 bases, the J end lost 7 bases, and 20 bases lay between the germline ends. The CDR3 is 15 amino acids. Germline CDR1 and CDR2: LGHDT and YNNKEL (reference sequence). A second PCR, run for about 7 to 11 cycles, used a sample-barcoded 5' primer plus a J-beta primer mix. Every single cDNA molecule received a tag from a template-switch adaptor with 12 random nucleotides. TCRdb reanalysed the 5' RACE reads using MiXCR and keeps one entry per CDR3 protein. Of 700,000 to 950,000 distinct CDR3 sequences listed, 58% are singletons.

The specimen was blood. The gene calls are TRBV3-1 and TRBJ2-7; D gene ambiguous. This sequence was found in a man aged 25-45 years in good health. The CDR3 DNA is TGTGCCAGCAGCCCAACCCTGATGTCCTACAATGAGCAGTACTTC. Its protein product is CASSPTLMSYNEQYF.